The 7 T cell receptor beta chains listed next were all sequenced from one sample in a study of STAT5B mutations in CD4+ large granular lymphocyte leukemia. Data came from immunoSEQ multiplex PCR; TCRdb stores just in-frame clones and leaves some out. The profile shows 30,000 to 35,000 clones, about two thirds of them singletons. The material sequenced was CD4+ T cells from blood buffy coats. The receptors shown here come from a human donor in good health.

J is TRBJ2-5 and V is TRBV14; maybe TRBD2 (6 bases). This CDR3 region has 16 residues. The germline CDR1 and CDR2 sequences are SGHDN and FVKESK. Trimming cost V 4 bases and J 2 bases, with 17 bases left between them. CDR3 DNA: TGTGCCAGCAGCCGGAACCAAGCGGGCGGGCAAGAGACCCAGTACTTC. Encoded protein: CASSRNQAGGQETQYF.

This sequence joins TRBV7-3 and TRBJ2-5; TRBD2 might be the D (5 bases). The germline V and J ends were trimmed by 0 bases and 2 bases, with 10 bases remaining between them. This CDR3 has 15 residues. Per the germline V gene, CDR1 is SGHTA and CDR2 is FQGTGA. The CDR3 nucleotides are TGTGCCAGCAGCTTAACGGGCGAGGGACAAGAGACCCAGTACTTC. It specifies CASSLTGEGQETQYF.

J is TRBJ1-6 and V is TRBV7-2; D gene ambiguous. The CDR3 runs to 17 residues. CDR1 is SGHTA, CDR2 FQGNSA, per germline. The V end lost 0 bases, the J end lost 0 bases, and 9 bases lay between the germline ends. The CDR3 reads CASSLAGRSSYNSPLHF. As DNA, the CDR3 is TGTGCCAGCAGCTTAGCGGGCAGGAGCTCCTATAATTCACCCCTCCACTTT.

V and J are TRBV12-5 and TRBJ2-3; TRBD1 is a possible D gene (5 bases). CDR1 and CDR2 (germline): LGHNT, FRNRAP. Deletions cut 5 bases from V and 3 bases from J, with 12 bases between. The CDR3 contains 14 residues. This chain's CDR3 is CASGPPSGTDTQYF. CDR3 in DNA: TGTGCTAGTGGTCCCCCGTCAGGGACAGATACGCAGTATTTT. Complete variable domain (other parts from reference TRBV12-5 and TRBJ2-3): DARVTQTPRHKVTEMGQEVTMRCQPILGHNTVFWYRQTMMQGLELLAYFRNRAPLDDSGMPKDRFSAEMPDATLATLKIQPSEPRDSAVYFCASGPPSGTDTQYFGPGTRLTVL.

The rearrangement joins TRBV4-3 to TRBJ1-1, with D unresolved. This CDR3 is built from 15 residues. V lost 0 bases to trimming and J lost 0 bases, with 8 bases between them. Per germline, CDR1 LGHNA and CDR2 YSLEER. This CDR3 is CASSQDLGLNTEAFF. In nucleotides, the CDR3 is TGCGCCAGCAGCCAAGACTTAGGGCTGAACACTGAAGCTTTCTTT.

This clone was seen only a few times. This chain connects TRBV29-1 to TRBJ1-1; maybe TRBD1 (5 bases). V lost 7 bases, J lost 11 bases, and 20 bases lay in between. The germline V gene has CDR1 SQVTM and CDR2 ANQGSEA. CDR3 length: 12 residues. CDR3 in amino acids: CSAGSQGGWAFF. The CDR3 DNA follows: TGCAGCGCTGGGTCCCAGGGTGGGTGGGCTTTCTTT.

This clone was found once. At one end the junction does not follow the germline gene, possibly because of a read error. The chain is built from TRBV7-2 and TRBJ2-1; 9 bases are a match to TRBD2. This CDR3 is built from 13 residues. From germline, CDR1 is SGHTA and CDR2 FQGNSA. The CDR3 is CASSLAGRDEQFF. The CDR3 region has the DNA TGTGCCAGCAGCCTAGCGGGGAGGGATGAGCAGTTCTTC.